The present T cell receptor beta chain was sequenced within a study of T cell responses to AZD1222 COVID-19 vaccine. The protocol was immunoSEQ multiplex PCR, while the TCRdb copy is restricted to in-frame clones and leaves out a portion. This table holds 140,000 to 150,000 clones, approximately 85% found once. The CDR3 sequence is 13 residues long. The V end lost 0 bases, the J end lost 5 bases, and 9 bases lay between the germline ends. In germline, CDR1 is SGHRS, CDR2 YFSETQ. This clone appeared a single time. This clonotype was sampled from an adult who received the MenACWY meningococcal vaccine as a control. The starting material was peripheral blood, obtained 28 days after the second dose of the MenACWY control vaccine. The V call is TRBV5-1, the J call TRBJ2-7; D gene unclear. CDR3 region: CASSLAMSDEQYF. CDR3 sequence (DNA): TGCGCCAGCAGCTTGGCCATGAGTGACGAGCAGTACTTC.